Here is one T cell receptor beta chain with its context. Its specificity is unknown. The record originates from a study of shared clonotypes between healthy human individuals. The germline V gene encodes CDR1 LGHNA and CDR2 YSLEER. V lost 0 bases to trimming and J lost 3 bases, with 17 bases between them. The CDR3 runs to 18 residues. TCRdb's copy holds only in-frame clones and misses some; the assay was immunoSEQ multiplex PCR. The table lists about 340,000 clones, around four fifths of them singletons, with over 9.5% in the top ten. Findings and limits, study-wide: Tissues were not sampled, only blood, and their repertoires likely differ. As a rule, naive subsets had a larger estimated richness than memory subsets.

The source material was memory CD4+ T cells sorted from blood. Subset described: CD45RA-negative fraction. The rearrangement uses TRBV4-3 and TRBJ2-2; no reliable D call. The TCR originated in a man aged 30 to 45 in good health. This chain's CDR3 is CASSQDRAGAGYTGELFF. DNA of the CDR3: TGCGCCAGCAGCCAAGATCGGGCCGGAGCAGGTTACACCGGGGAGCTGTTTTTT.